Below are 8 T cell receptor beta chains sequenced from a single sample in a study of blood T cells in healthy people across ages. A second PCR, run for roughly 7 to 11 cycles, used a sample-barcoded 5' primer plus a J-beta primer mix. TCRdb passed the 5' RACE reads through MiXCR, listing each CDR3 protein once. Here the sample spans hundreds of thousands of distinct CDR3 sequences, 36% being singletons. The source material was blood. The receptors were gathered from a man aged 18 to 29 in good health.

This clonotype was observed a handful of times. The chain is built from TRBV27 and TRBJ2-7, with D possibly TRBD2 on 6 matching bases. This CDR3 spans 14 amino acids. Germline CDR1 is MNHEY and CDR2 is SMNVEV (reference sequence). The ends were cut back, 6 bases at V and 0 bases at J, with 12 bases in the middle. CDR3 sequence (DNA): TGTGCCAGCAGCCGGGACTCTCGCTCCTACGAGCAGTACTTC. Translating gives CASSRDSRSYEQYF.

This clonotype was observed at least ten times. This chain uses TRBV29-1 with TRBJ2-1; no clear D gene. The germline V and J ends were trimmed by 0 bases and 6 bases, with 12 bases remaining between them. Germline V lookup: CDR1 SQVTM, CDR2 ANQGSEA. The length of the CDR3 is 14 residues. CDR3 bases: TGCAGCGTTGAAGAGAGCTGGCAGAGCAATGAGCAGTTCTTC. As protein: CSVEESWQSNEQFF.

In the case of this clonotype: It may be a read error: a sequence one base away is much more abundant. The J gene is TRBJ2-7, the V gene TRBV20-1; no firm D call. The CDR3 has 12 amino acids. The germline gives CDR1 DFQATT, CDR2 SNEGSKA (reference sequence). The CDR3 loop reads CSARDSTYGQYF. CDR3 DNA sequence: TGCAGTGCTAGAGACAGCACCTACGGGCAGTACTTC.

This clonotype was seen at least ten times. The chain joins TRBV10-3 to TRBJ1-5; no definite D call. The V gene's germline CDR1 is ENHRY and CDR2 SYGVKD. The CDR3 has 14 amino acids. The germline V and J ends were trimmed by 6 bases and 0 bases, with 9 bases remaining between them. In DNA, the CDR3 is TGTGCCATCAGCCCGGCCTTTAGCAATCAGCCCCAGCATTTT. Protein: CAISPAFSNQPQHF.

The gene calls are TRBV28 and TRBJ2-1; 8 bases match TRBD1. V lost 0 bases to trimming and J lost 6 bases; unmatched junction nucleotides: 13. There are 18 residues in the CDR3. Germline V gene lookup returns CDR1 MDHEN and CDR2 SYDVKM. The CDR3 loop reads CASSLWGVGQGGRNEQFF. Written as DNA, the CDR3 is TGTGCCAGCAGTTTATGGGGTGTAGGACAGGGCGGACGCAATGAGCAGTTCTTC.

The V and J genes are TRBV12-5 and TRBJ2-1, with D unclear. This CDR3 is built from 16 residues. The germline V and J ends were trimmed by 0 bases and 6 bases, with 15 bases remaining between them. The germline CDR1 and CDR2 sequences are LGHNT and FRNRAP. This chain's CDR3 is CASGLVLGNPSNEQFF. In DNA, the CDR3 is TGTGCTAGTGGTTTGGTCCTCGGCAACCCTTCCAATGAGCAGTTCTTC. The variable domain in full, with the rest retrieved from reference TRBV12-5 and TRBJ2-1, is DARVTQTPRHKVTEMGQEVTMRCQPILGHNTVFWYRQTMMQGLELLAYFRNRAPLDDSGMPKDRFSAEMPDATLATLKIQPSEPRDSAVYFCASGLVLGNPSNEQFFGPGTRLTVL.

Turning to this clonotype: This clone may be a read error of a much larger clone one base away. V gene TRBV20-1 combines with J gene TRBJ1-4; the D gene is possibly TRBD1 (5 bases). The CDR3 spans 13 residues. Germline CDR1 DFQATT, CDR2 SNEGSKA (reference sequence). The CDR3 nucleotides are TGCAGTGCTAGAGATGGGGGTAGGGAAAAACCGTTTTTT. Translated: CSARDGGREKPFF.

This clonotype was seen a few times. The V and J genes are TRBV3-1 and TRBJ1-4; TRBD1 aligns across 9 bases. The CDR3 sequence is 19 residues long. Germline V CDR1 and CDR2: LGHDT, YNNKEL (reference sequence). The junction had 17 bases not matched to a gene; V was cut back by 3 bases and J by 6 bases. Here the CDR3 reads CASSHRALTGGLGDEKLFF. The CDR3 coding sequence is TGTGCCAGCAGCCATAGGGCCCTAACAGGGGGCTTAGGGGATGAAAAACTGTTTTTT.